Listed here are 16 T cell receptor beta chains from one sample, sequenced in a study of blood T cell repertoires in COVID-19. The table came from immunoSEQ multiplex PCR; TCRdb's copy has only in-frame clones and leaves some out. The sample records approximately 97,000 clones, roughly 84% being singletons. The specimen sequenced was peripheral blood. These receptors all stem from a human donor in a cohort sampled during active COVID-19.

This clone was counted once. This rearrangement joins TRBV6-1 to TRBJ2-3, with a weak D call TRBD1 (6 bases). This CDR3 has 15 residues. Between the trimmed V and J ends, which lost 1 base and 5 bases, there was a span of 13 bases. The germline gives CDR1 MNHNS, CDR2 SASEGT. CDR3 in amino acids: CASSEGYGRGDTQYF. Written as DNA, the CDR3 is TGTGCCAGCAGTGAAGGTTACGGCAGGGGAGATACGCAGTATTTT.

The chain combines TRBV10-3 with TRBJ2-1, with 13 bases aligning to TRBD2. CDR3 length: 15 amino acids. Germline lookup yields CDR1 ENHRY and CDR2 SYGVKD. After removal of 5 bases from V and 6 bases from J, the junction contained 4 bases not matched to a gene. Written as DNA, the CDR3 is TGTGCCATCAGTCCCGGACTAGCGGGAGTCAATGAGCAGTTCTTC. Amino acids: CAISPGLAGVNEQFF.

The chain joins TRBV7-9 to TRBJ2-3; maybe TRBD2 (6 bases). Trimming cost V 5 bases and J 4 bases, with 13 bases left between them. Germline V gene lookup returns CDR1 SEHNR and CDR2 FQNEAQ (reference sequence). The CDR3 extends over 14 amino acids. This CDR3 reads CASSPRGTPDTQYF. The CDR3 region has the DNA TGTGCCAGCAGCCCCCGGGGGACCCCAGATACGCAGTATTTT. Full variable domain (remainder filled in from reference TRBV7-9 and TRBJ2-3): DTGVSQNPRHKITKRGQNVTFRCDPISEHNRLYWYRQTLGQGPEFLTYFQNEAQLEKSRLLSDRFSAERPKGSFSTLEIQRTEQGDSAMYLCASSPRGTPDTQYFGPGTRLTVL.

V usage is TRBV6-2 or TRBV6-3 and J usage is TRBJ1-5; D is undetermined. CDR3 length: 13 amino acids. Germline CDR1 reads MNHEY; CDR2 reads SVGEGT. The ends were cut back, 5 bases at V and 4 bases at J, with 9 bases in the middle. The CDR3 protein is CASSPDWNQPQHF. CDR3 nucleotide sequence: TGTGCCAGCAGTCCAGACTGGAATCAGCCCCAGCATTTT.

The chain carries TRBV4-3 and TRBJ2-7; no firm D call. The V gene lost 0 bases and the J gene lost 3 bases, with 9 bases spanning the gap. The germline gives CDR1 LGHNA, CDR2 YSLEER. This CDR3 has 14 amino acids. The CDR3 loop reads CASSQESLSYEQYF. The CDR3 nucleotides are TGCGCCAGCAGCCAAGAAAGCCTGAGCTACGAGCAGTACTTC.

This chain connects TRBV14 to TRBJ1-6, with a possible D match to TRBD1 (5 bases). V dropped 3 bases and J dropped 11 bases, with 11 bases sitting between them. The V gene's germline CDR1 is SGHDN and CDR2 FVKESK. This CDR3 is 13 amino acids long. The CDR3 coding sequence is TGTGCCAGCAGCCATCTCAGGGATACACCCCTCCACTTT. It codes for CASSHLRDTPLHF. Full variable domain (rest looked up from reference TRBV14 and TRBJ1-6): EAGVTQFPSHSVIEKGQTVTLRCDPISGHDNLYWYRRVMGKEIKFLLHFVKESKQDESGMPNNRFLAERTGGTYSTLKVQPAELEDSGVYFCASSHLRDTPLHFGNGTRLTVT.

The chain links TRBV9 to TRBJ2-5; 9 nucleotides align to TRBD2. The CDR3 covers 14 residues. J lost 5 bases, V lost 4 bases, and 6 bases had no gene match. Germline V CDR1 and CDR2: SGDLS, YYNGEE. The CDR3 DNA follows: TGTGCCAGCAGCCCGCGGACTAGCGATGAGACCCAGTACTTC. Translated, it gives CASSPRTSDETQYF.

The gene calls are TRBV4-1 and TRBJ1-5, with 7 bases matching TRBD1. The CDR3 spans 14 residues. Germline V gives CDR1 MGHRA, CDR2 YSYEKL. V was pared by 0 bases and J by 12 bases, with 8 bases of the junction left unmatched. The CDR3 protein is CASSQERPGGNQHF. For the CDR3, the DNA is TGCGCCAGCAGCCAAGAACGGCCAGGGGGGAACCAGCATTTT.

The chain employs TRBV18 and TRBJ2-7; 7 nucleotides line up with TRBD1. There are 15 residues in the CDR3. The V gene end was trimmed by 2 bases and the J gene end by 6 bases; junction bases not matched to a gene: 10. In germline, CDR1 is KGHSH, CDR2 LQKENI. CDR3: CASSPSTGAPREQYF. The CDR3 bases are TGTGCCAGCTCACCATCCACAGGGGCACCTCGCGAGCAGTACTTC.

The rearrangement uses TRBV7-6 and TRBJ2-5; D gene ambiguous. The V end lost 5 bases, the J end lost 5 bases, and 15 bases lay between the germline ends. This CDR3 comprises 14 residues. Germline values: CDR1 SGHVS, CDR2 FNYEAQ. The chain's CDR3 is CASSPTVSRETQYF. In DNA form, the CDR3 reads TGTGCCAGCAGCCCGACGGTTTCGAGGGAGACCCAGTACTTC. Looking up the rest from reference TRBV7-6 and TRBJ2-5 gives the full variable domain: GAGVSQSPRYKVTKRGQDVALRCDPISGHVSLYWYRQALGQGPEFLTYFNYEAQQDKSGLPNDRFSAERPEGSISTLTIQRTEQRDSAMYRCASSPTVSRETQYFGPGTRLLVL.

The gene calls are TRBV4-1 and TRBJ1-4, with D uncertain. Per the germline V gene, CDR1 is MGHRA and CDR2 is YSYEKL. The CDR3 totals 13 residues. The V and J ends lost 4 bases and 10 bases respectively, with 13 bases between them. The CDR3 coding sequence is TGCGCCAGCAGCCGAACTTCAGGACTAAAACTGTTTTTT. This encodes CASSRTSGLKLFF.

This chain links TRBV5-1 with TRBJ1-6; tentatively, D is TRBD1 (5 bases). The CDR3 length is 15 residues. CDR1 is SGHRS, CDR2 YFSETQ, per germline. V was pared by 3 bases and J by 7 bases, with 14 bases between. The CDR3 protein is CASSSDGQFNSPLHF. In DNA, the CDR3 is TGCGCCAGCAGCTCGGACGGACAATTCAATTCACCCCTCCACTTT.

This clone was found a few times. The chain couples TRBV30 to TRBJ1-5, with 8 bases lining up with TRBD1. Unmatched junction bases numbered 9, after V lost 2 bases and J lost 3 bases. The CDR3 runs 16 residues. Germline-derived CDR1 and CDR2 are GTSNPN and SVGIG (reference sequence). The DNA for the CDR3 is TGTGCCTGGAGTAGGGAGACAGGGGTCCCCAATCAGCCCCAGCATTTT. As protein: CAWSRETGVPNQPQHF. Combining the CDR3 with reference TRBV30 and TRBJ1-5 gives the whole variable domain SQTIHQWPATLVQPVGSPLSLECTVEGTSNPNLYWYRQAAGRGLQLLFYSVGIGQISSEVPQNLSASRPQDRQFILSSKKLLLSDSGFYLCAWSRETGVPNQPQHFGDGTRLSIL.

The V call is TRBV3-1 (or the pseudogene TRBV3-2), the J call TRBJ2-7, with D hard to call. Germline assignment: CDR1 LGHDT and CDR2 YNNKEL (reference sequence). The CDR3 runs to 15 residues. V was trimmed by 4 bases and J by 2 bases, leaving 15 bases between them. The CDR3 DNA reads TGTGCCAGCAGCCCTACGCGCAGGCGCCCCTACGAGCAGTACTTC. This encodes CASSPTRRRPYEQYF.

The chain couples TRBV13 to TRBJ2-3; no reliable D call. V gave up 5 bases and J gave up 0 bases, with 18 bases separating them. CDR1 is PRHDT and CDR2 is FYEKMQ in the germline V gene (reference sequence). This CDR3 has 17 residues. CDR3 sequence reads: CASSTERLTTSTDTQYF. Written as DNA, the CDR3 is TGTGCCAGCAGCACCGAAAGACTCACCACTAGCACAGATACGCAGTATTTT. The full variable domain, in which reference TRBV13 and TRBJ2-3 provide the parts outside the CDR3, is AAGVIQSPRHLIKEKRETATLKCYPIPRHDTVYWYQQGPGQDPQFLISFYEKMQSDKGSIPDRFSAQQFSDYHSELNMSSLELGDSALYFCASSTERLTTSTDTQYFGPGTRLTVL.

The chain combines TRBV2 with TRBJ2-7, with D possibly TRBD1 on 5 matching bases. Trimming took 6 bases from V and 5 from J, leaving 14 bases between them. CDR3 length: 13 residues. Germline V gene sequence: CDR1 SNHLY, CDR2 FYNNEI. This chain's CDR3 is CASSLQGVDEQYF. The CDR3, as DNA: TGTGCCAGCAGCCTCCAAGGGGTGGACGAGCAGTACTTC.